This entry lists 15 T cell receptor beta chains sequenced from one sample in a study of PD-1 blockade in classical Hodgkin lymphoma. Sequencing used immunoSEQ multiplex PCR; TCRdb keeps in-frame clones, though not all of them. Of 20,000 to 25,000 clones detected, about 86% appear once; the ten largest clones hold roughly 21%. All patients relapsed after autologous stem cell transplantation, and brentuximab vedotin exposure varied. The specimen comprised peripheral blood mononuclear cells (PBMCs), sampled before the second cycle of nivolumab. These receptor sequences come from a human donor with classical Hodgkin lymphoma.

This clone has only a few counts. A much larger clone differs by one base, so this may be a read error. The chain's CDR3 is CASSLGTDYGYTF. The CDR3 DNA reads TGTGCCAGCAGCTTAGGGACAGACTATGGCTACACCTTC. The chain couples TRBV7-9 to TRBJ1-2, with a tentative D call TRBD1 (6 bases). Germline CDR1 reads SEHNR; CDR2 reads FQNEAQ (reference sequence). This CDR3 is 13 amino acids long. Trimming left V 1 base short and J 3 bases short, with 6 bases between. Variable domain in full (rest from reference TRBV7-9 and TRBJ1-2): DTGVSQNPRHKITKRGQNVTFRCDPISEHNRLYWYRQTLGQGPEFLTYFQNEAQLEKSRLLSDRFSAERPKGSFSTLEIQRTEQGDSAMYLCASSLGTDYGYTFGSGTRLTVV.

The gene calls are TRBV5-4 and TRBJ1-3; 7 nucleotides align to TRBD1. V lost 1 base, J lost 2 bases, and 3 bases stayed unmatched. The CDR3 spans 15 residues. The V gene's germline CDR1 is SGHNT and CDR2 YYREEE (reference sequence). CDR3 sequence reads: CASSLKGQPGNTIYF. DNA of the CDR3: TGTGCCAGCAGCTTGAAGGGACAGCCTGGAAACACCATATATTTT.

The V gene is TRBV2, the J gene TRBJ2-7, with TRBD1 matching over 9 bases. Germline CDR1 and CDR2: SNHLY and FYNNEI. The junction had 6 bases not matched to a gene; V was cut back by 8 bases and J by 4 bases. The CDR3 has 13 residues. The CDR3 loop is CASGPGTGYEQYF. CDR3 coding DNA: TGTGCCAGCGGACCCGGGACAGGGTACGAGCAGTACTTC.

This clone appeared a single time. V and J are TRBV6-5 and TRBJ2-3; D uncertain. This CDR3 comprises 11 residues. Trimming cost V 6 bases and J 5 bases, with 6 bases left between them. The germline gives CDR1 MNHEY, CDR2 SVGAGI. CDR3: CASRIGDTQYF. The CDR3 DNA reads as TGTGCCAGCAGAATCGGAGATACGCAGTATTTT.

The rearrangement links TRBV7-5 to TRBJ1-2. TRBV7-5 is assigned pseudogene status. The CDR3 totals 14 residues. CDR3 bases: TGTGCCAGAGTAACTCCGTGGGGTGTCGATGGCTACACCTTC. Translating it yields CARVTPWGVDGYTF.

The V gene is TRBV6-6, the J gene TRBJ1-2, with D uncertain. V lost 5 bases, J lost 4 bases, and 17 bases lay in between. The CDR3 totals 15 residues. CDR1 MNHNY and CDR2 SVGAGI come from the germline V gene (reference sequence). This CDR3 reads CASSLDQSNFYGYTF. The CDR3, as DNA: TGTGCCAGCAGTCTAGACCAGTCTAACTTCTATGGCTACACCTTC.

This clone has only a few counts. CDR3 DNA sequence: TGCAGCGTTGCCGACAGGGGCGTCAACACTGAAGCTTTCTTT. Translated, it gives CSVADRGVNTEAFF. The chain is built from TRBV29-1 and TRBJ1-1, with TRBD1 identical over 8 bases. There are 14 residues in the CDR3. The ends lost 4 bases at V and 2 bases at J; junction bases unmatched: 6. Looked up from germline, CDR1 is SQVTM and CDR2 is ANQGSEA.

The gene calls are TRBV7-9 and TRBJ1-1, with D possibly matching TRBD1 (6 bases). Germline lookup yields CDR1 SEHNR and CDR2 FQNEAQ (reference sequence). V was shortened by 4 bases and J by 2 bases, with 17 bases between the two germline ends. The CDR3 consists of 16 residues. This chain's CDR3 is CASSSRARGGNTEAFF. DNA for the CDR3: TGTGCCAGCAGCTCAAGGGCAAGGGGGGGTAACACTGAAGCTTTCTTT.

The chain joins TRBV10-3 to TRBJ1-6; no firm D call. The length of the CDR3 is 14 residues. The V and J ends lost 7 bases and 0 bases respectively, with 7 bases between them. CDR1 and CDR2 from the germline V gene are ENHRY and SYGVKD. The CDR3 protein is CAITESSYNSPLHF. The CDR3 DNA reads TGTGCCATCACCGAGAGCTCCTATAATTCACCCCTCCACTTT.

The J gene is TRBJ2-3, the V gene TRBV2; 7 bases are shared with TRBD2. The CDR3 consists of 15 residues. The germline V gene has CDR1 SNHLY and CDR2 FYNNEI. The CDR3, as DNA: TGTGCTCAGCAGAGGGCGGGAGACCCCACAGATACGCAGTATTTT. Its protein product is CAQQRAGDPTDTQYF. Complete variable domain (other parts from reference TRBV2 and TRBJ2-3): EPEVTQTPSHQVTQMGQEVILRCVPISNHLYFYWYRQILGQKVEFLVSFYNNEISEKSEIFDDQFSVERPDGSNFTLKIRSTKLEDSAMYFCAQQRAGDPTDTQYFGPGTRLTVL.

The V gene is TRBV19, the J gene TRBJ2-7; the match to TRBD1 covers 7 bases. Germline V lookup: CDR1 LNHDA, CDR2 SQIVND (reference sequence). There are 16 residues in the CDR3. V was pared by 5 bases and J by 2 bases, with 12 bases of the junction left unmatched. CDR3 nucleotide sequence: TGTGCCAGTAGTGACCCCCGACAGGGAAGGACCTACGAGCAGTACTTC. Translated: CASSDPRQGRTYEQYF. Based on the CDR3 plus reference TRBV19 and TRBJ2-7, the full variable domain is DGGITQSPKYLFRKEGQNVTLSCEQNLNHDAMYWYRQDPGQGLRLIYYSQIVNDFQKGDIAEGYSVSREKKESFPLTVTSAQKNPTAFYLCASSDPRQGRTYEQYFGPGTRLTVT.

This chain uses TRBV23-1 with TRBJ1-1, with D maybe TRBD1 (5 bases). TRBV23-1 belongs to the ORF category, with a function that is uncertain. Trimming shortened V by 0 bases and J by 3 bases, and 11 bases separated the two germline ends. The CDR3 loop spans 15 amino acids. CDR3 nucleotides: TGCGCCAGCAGTCAATCAGGAGGGGATGACACTGAAGCTTTCTTT. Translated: CASSQSGGDDTEAFF.

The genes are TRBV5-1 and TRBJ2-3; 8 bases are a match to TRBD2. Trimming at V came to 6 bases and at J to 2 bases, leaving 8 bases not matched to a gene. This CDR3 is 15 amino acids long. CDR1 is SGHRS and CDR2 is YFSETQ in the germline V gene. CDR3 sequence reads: CASKNAGGLTDTQYF. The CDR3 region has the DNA TGCGCCAGCAAGAACGCGGGGGGCCTCACAGATACGCAGTATTTT.

CDR3 bases: TGTGCCAGCAGTAAGACAGGGAGTATAATCCAGCCCCAGCATTTT. Encoded protein: CASSKTGSIIQPQHF. This chain links TRBV28 with TRBJ1-5; 7 nucleotides agree with TRBD1. Losses at the gene ends were 5 bases for V and 7 bases for J; bases not matched to a gene: 11. The CDR3 has 15 residues. Per germline, CDR1 MDHEN and CDR2 SYDVKM.

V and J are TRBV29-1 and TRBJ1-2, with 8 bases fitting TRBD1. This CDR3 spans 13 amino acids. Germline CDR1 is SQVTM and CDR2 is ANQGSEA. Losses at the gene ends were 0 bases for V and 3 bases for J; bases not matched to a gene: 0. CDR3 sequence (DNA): TGCAGCGTTGAAGAGGACAGGGACTATGGCTACACCTTC. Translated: CSVEEDRDYGYTF.